The 13 T cell receptor beta chains listed next were all sequenced from one sample in a study of circulating tumor DNA in untreated peripheral T-cell lymphoma. Assay: immunoSEQ multiplex PCR; the TCRdb copy retains only in-frame clones and omits some. The repertoire consists of several thousand clones, with about 80% occurring once and the leading ten covering approximately 15%. The sequenced sample consisted of tumor tissue. Receptor source: a human donor with peripheral T-cell lymphoma.

A single count supports this clone. The rearrangement links TRBV6-8 to TRBJ1-1, with D possibly matching TRBD1 (5 bases). The germline CDR1 and CDR2 sequences are MNHGY and SAAAGT. The CDR3 totals 15 residues. The V gene lost 5 bases and the J gene lost 1 base, with 14 bases spanning the gap. In nucleotides, the CDR3 is TGTGCCAGCAGTGACCGGGGGGGTGCGAACACTGAAGCTTTCTTT. Its translation: CASSDRGGANTEAFF.

This clone came up once. The chain uses TRBV6-8 and TRBJ1-1, with D possibly matching TRBD1 (5 bases). The germline V gene encodes CDR1 MNHGY and CDR2 SAAAGT. The CDR3 consists of 13 residues. Between the trimmed V and J ends, which lost 10 bases and 4 bases, there was a span of 16 bases. The DNA of the CDR3 is TGTGCCATCAGGAGCACGGGGGGCACTGAAGCTTTCTTT. Protein sequence: CAIRSTGGTEAFF.

The rearrangement links TRBV19 to TRBJ1-2; D perhaps matches TRBD1 (6 bases). This CDR3 comprises 15 residues. CDR1 and CDR2 (germline): LNHDA, SQIVND (reference sequence). V shed 2 bases and J shed 1 base, with 11 bases lying between them. The CDR3, as DNA: TGTGCCAGTAGTATACTGACAGGTGTTAACTATGGCTACACCTTC. Its protein is CASSILTGVNYGYTF.

V gene TRBV10-1 combines with J gene TRBJ2-1; 11 nucleotides agree with TRBD2. The CDR3 runs 15 residues. Per the germline V gene, CDR1 is WNHNN and CDR2 is SYGVQD (reference sequence). J lost 8 bases, V lost 4 bases, and 7 bases had no gene match. The chain's CDR3 is CASSVIAGGPDEQFF. In nucleotides, the CDR3 is TGCGCCAGCAGTGTTATAGCGGGAGGGCCGGATGAGCAGTTCTTC.

The chain has TRBV6-8 and TRBJ2-3; TRBD2 aligns across 8 bases. CDR3 length: 14 amino acids. V dropped 8 bases and J dropped 5; count of bases not matched to a gene: 9. Germline assignment: CDR1 MNHGY and CDR2 SAAAGT. Here the CDR3 DNA reads TGTGCCAGCCGGGGGGGAGGGCCTGGAGATACGCAGTATTTT. Its translation is CASRGGGPGDTQYF.

The chain carries TRBV4-1 and TRBJ2-5; 14 nucleotides line up with TRBD2. V dropped 3 bases and J dropped 5; count of bases not matched to a gene: 11. From germline, CDR1 is MGHRA and CDR2 YSYEKL. The CDR3 is 18 amino acids. The CDR3 region has the DNA TGCGCCAGCAGCCATACCTGGGGGACTAGCGGGAGTTCCGAGACCCAGTACTTC. This encodes CASSHTWGTSGSSETQYF.

The rearrangement links TRBV19 to TRBJ2-3; the D call may be TRBD1 or TRBD2 (5 bases each). Germline V gives CDR1 LNHDA, CDR2 SQIVND (reference sequence). The CDR3 is 13 amino acids. Trimming pared 3 bases from V and 4 bases from J, leaving 8 bases between. In DNA, the CDR3 is TGTGCCAGTAGTATCCAGGGAGCAGATACGCAGTATTTT. Its protein product is CASSIQGADTQYF.

This chain uses TRBV5-1 with TRBJ2-7, with TRBD1 matching 11 bases. The V segment lost 2 bases and the J segment 5 bases; nucleotides outside the gene matches: 3. The CDR3 is 14 residues long. Germline CDR1 and CDR2: SGHRS and YFSETQ. CDR3 DNA: TGCGCCAGCAGCTTTTCGGGACAGGGGGACGAGCAGTACTTC. Amino acid sequence: CASSFSGQGDEQYF.

This rearrangement joins TRBV19 to TRBJ1-5; TRBD1 might be the D (6 bases). V was pared by 3 bases and J by 2 bases, with 8 bases between. This CDR3 is built from 14 residues. Germline assignment: CDR1 LNHDA and CDR2 SQIVND (reference sequence). The CDR3 DNA sequence: TGTGCCAGTAGTATGAGACAGGGCAATCAGCCCCAGCATTTT. Translating it yields CASSMRQGNQPQHF.

The chain has TRBV23-1 and TRBJ2-1; 13 bases are shared with TRBD2. TRBV23-1 is an open reading frame, and its role is uncertain. V trimming: 7 bases; J trimming: 2 bases; junction bases outside the gene matches: 8. The CDR3 extends over 17 amino acids. The CDR3 region is CASITPGLAGPYNEQFF. CDR3 coding DNA: TGCGCCAGCATTACGCCGGGACTAGCGGGACCCTACAATGAGCAGTTCTTC.

J is TRBJ1-5 and V is TRBV2; D is perhaps TRBD1 (5 bases). The CDR3 has 14 amino acids. Trimming took 4 bases from V and 7 from J, leaving 14 bases between them. From germline, CDR1 is SNHLY and CDR2 FYNNEI. DNA of the CDR3: TGTGCCAGCAGTGGGCAGGGTGGGTGGCAGCCCCAGCATTTT. Its protein is CASSGQGGWQPQHF.

This clone was counted a few times. The chain combines TRBV29-1 with TRBJ1-1; D is unclear. V was trimmed by 0 bases and J by 3 bases, leaving 11 bases between them. Germline V gene data show CDR1 as SQVTM and CDR2 as ANQGSEA. The CDR3 is 14 amino acids. This CDR3 reads CSVEDLQGYTEAFF. The CDR3 bases are TGCAGCGTTGAAGATCTGCAAGGATACACTGAAGCTTTCTTT.

This chain connects TRBV28 to TRBJ1-2; D is ambiguous. The germline V and J ends were trimmed by 3 bases and 5 bases, with 13 bases remaining between them. This CDR3 has 14 residues. CDR1 and CDR2 from the germline V gene are MDHEN and SYDVKM. For the CDR3, the DNA is TGTGCCAGCAGTTTGGGCGGCTCGACATATGGCTACACCTTC. Its translation: CASSLGGSTYGYTF.